These T cell receptor beta chains were read from a single sample in a study of blood T cell repertoires in COVID-19. Assay used: immunoSEQ multiplex PCR; TCRdb lists only in-frame clones, some missing. The sample comprises about 150,000 clones, roughly 86% of which are singletons, and nearly 15% rests with the top ten. The sample consisted of peripheral blood. The receptors shown here come from a human donor with acute or convalescent COVID-19. The donor label of this sample is uncertain. Both conserved end residues are part of each CDR3. D genes are given only for firm matches. Part of the rows lack a size; the others show once, few, many or a class for expanded clones.

j_call d_call clone_size v_call cdr3_aa cdr3_nt
TRBJ2-4 NA NA TRBV30 CAWREDVMSEKTLAKNIQYF TGTGCCTGGAGGGAGGACGTAATGAGCGAGAAAACCCTAGCCAAAAACATTCAGTACTTC
TRBJ1-5 TRBD1 NA TRBV10-3 CAISRDRGHPQHF TGTGCCATCAGCCGGGACAGGGGACATCCCCAGCATTTT
TRBJ2-1 TRBD2 NA TRBV18 CASSFLGSGENEQFF TGTGCCAGCTCATTTTTAGGTAGCGGGGAAAATGAGCAGTTCTTC
TRBJ2-2 TRBD1 NA TRBV19 CASKSGQGNTGELFF TGTGCCAGTAAGTCGGGACAGGGGAACACCGGGGAGCTGTTTTTT
TRBJ1-1 TRBD1 NA TRBV19 CASCLSRQGGWPTEAFF TGTGCCAGTTGCCTGTCGAGGCAGGGGGGTTGGCCCACTGAAGCTTTCTTT
TRBJ1-2 NA NA TRBV25-1 CASSDRDWDGYTF TGTGCCAGCAGTGACAGGGATTGGGATGGCTACACCTTC
TRBJ1-2 NA NA TRBV28 CASSSSGGREYGYTF NA
TRBJ1-1 NA NA TRBV12-3/TRBV12-4 CASTRQQSRSFF TGTGCCAGCACCCGACAGCAATCCCGCTCTTTCTTT
TRBJ1-1 NA few TRBV6-2/TRBV6-3 CASSYSTEDQGNTEAFF TGTGCCAGCAGTTACTCGACTGAGGACCAGGGGAACACTGAAGCTTTCTTT
TRBJ1-4 NA NA TRBV7-2 CASSLVGGVYEKLFF TGTGCCAGCAGCCTAGTGGGGGGAGTATATGAAAAACTGTTTTTT
TRBJ2-7 NA NA TRBV2 CASSGDTTYEQYF TGTGCCAGCAGTGGAGACACAACCTACGAGCAGTACTTC
TRBJ1-2 NA NA TRBV10-1 CASSEDRNYGYTF TGCGCCAGCAGTGAGGACAGAAACTATGGCTACACCTTC
TRBJ1-1 NA NA TRBV7-3 CASSIQENTEAFF TGTGCCAGCAGCATACAGGAGAACACTGAAGCTTTCTTT
TRBJ2-1 TRBD2 NA TRBV7-2 CASSPRLAGGDEQFF TGTGCCAGCAGCCCCAGACTAGCGGGGGGGGATGAGCAGTTCTTC
TRBJ1-2 NA NA TRBV6-5 CASTQLTIYGYTF TGTGCCAGCACCCAACTGACTATCTATGGCTACACCTTC
TRBJ1-2 TRBD1 NA TRBV12-3/TRBV12-4 CASSLGGTGSTF TGTGCCAGCAGTTTGGGAGGGACAGGGAGTACCTTC
TRBJ2-2 TRBD1 NA TRBV6-2/TRBV6-3 CASSPRQGATGGELFF TGTGCCAGCAGTCCCCGACAGGGGGCAACGGGCGGGGAGCTGTTTTTT
TRBJ2-3 TRBD2 NA TRBV5-1 CASSFRTSGGADTQYF TGCGCCAGCAGCTTTCGGACTAGCGGGGGGGCAGATACGCAGTATTTT
TRBJ1-2 NA NA TRBV30 CAWTRQAPNYGYTF TGTGCCTGGACCCGACAGGCCCCTAACTATGGCTACACCTTC
TRBJ1-1 NA few TRBV11-2 CASSLGQVEGEAFF TGTGCCAGCAGCTTAGGGCAGGTAGAAGGTGAAGCTTTCTTT
TRBJ1-1 TRBD1 NA TRBV12-3/TRBV12-4 CASSLTRQGQAFF TGTGCCAGCAGTCTCACTCGACAGGGGCAAGCTTTCTTT
TRBJ2-7 TRBD1 NA TRBV19 CASSGDSTYEQYF TGTGCCAGTAGTGGGGACAGTACCTACGAGCAGTACTTC
TRBJ2-1 NA NA TRBV11-2 CASSWGDYNEQFF TGTGCCAGCAGCTGGGGGGACTACAATGAGCAGTTCTTC
TRBJ2-2 TRBD1 NA TRBV11-1 CASSRTGTNTGELFF TGTGCCAGCAGCCGGACAGGGACGAACACCGGGGAGCTGTTTTTT
TRBJ1-1 NA NA TRBV18 CASSLNPPGNTEAFF TGTGCCAGCTCACTTAACCCCCCCGGGAACACTGAAGCTTTCTTT
TRBJ1-2 NA NA TRBV5-6 CASSSQGLYGYTF TGTGCCAGCAGCTCCCAGGGGCTTTATGGCTACACCTTC
TRBJ2-2 NA NA TRBV4-1 CASSPTRARGYTGELFF TGCGCCAGCAGCCCAACAAGGGCCCGGGGTTACACCGGGGAGCTGTTTTTT
TRBJ1-3 TRBD1 few TRBV5-1 CASADRAGGNTIYF TGCGCCAGCGCCGACAGGGCGGGTGGAAACACCATATATTTT
TRBJ1-3 NA NA TRBV6-5 CASIPGTDSGNTIYF TGTGCCAGCATTCCGGGGACTGACTCTGGAAACACCATATATTTT
TRBJ1-3 NA NA TRBV10-3 CAIGDFSGNTIYF TGTGCCATCGGGGACTTCTCTGGAAACACCATATATTTT
TRBJ1-5 NA NA TRBV28 CASSHNREQPQHF TGTGCCAGCAGTCACAACAGGGAACAGCCCCAGCATTTT
TRBJ1-1 NA NA TRBV6-5 CASSYGGARATEAFF TGTGCCAGCAGTTACGGGGGGGCGCGGGCCACTGAAGCTTTCTTT
TRBJ1-5 NA NA TRBV19 CASSTQGGQPQHF TGTGCCAGTAGTACTCAGGGAGGTCAGCCCCAGCATTTT
TRBJ1-6 TRBD1 once TRBV6-5 CASSWDRQGIGCHF TGTGCCAGCAGTTGGGACAGGCAAGGTATCGGGTGCCACTTT
TRBJ2-2 NA NA TRBV6-2/TRBV6-3 CASSYSIVSLAGELFF TGTGCCAGCAGTTACTCGATTGTCAGTTTGGCCGGGGAGCTGTTTTTT
TRBJ1-1 NA NA TRBV7-2 CASSLRVGNTEAFF TGTGCCAGCAGCTTGAGGGTGGGGAACACTGAAGCTTTCTTT
TRBJ1-6 TRBD1 NA TRBV3-1/TRBV3-2 CASSHGTGYSPLHF TGTGCCAGCAGCCATGGGACAGGGTATTCACCCCTCCACTTT
TRBJ2-2 TRBD1 few TRBV7-3 CASSLTTGAGGELFF TGTGCCAGCAGCTTAACGACAGGGGCCGGAGGGGAGCTGTTTTTT
TRBJ2-7 NA NA TRBV5-6 CASSLGGLGYEQYF TGTGCCAGCAGCTTGGGAGGGCTAGGTTACGAGCAGTACTTC
TRBJ1-4 NA NA TRBV7-9 CASSSPATGNEKLFF TGTGCCAGCAGCTCCCCCGCGACGGGAAATGAAAAACTGTTTTTT
TRBJ2-7 TRBD2 NA TRBV11-2 CASSLYGGGEYEQYF TGTGCCAGCAGCTTATACGGCGGGGGGGAGTACGAGCAGTACTTC
TRBJ1-2 NA once TRBV6-5 CASRGGGSDPYGYTF TGTGCCAGCCGGGGGGGCGGATCCGACCCCTATGGCTACACCTTC
TRBJ1-4 NA NA TRBV11-2 CASSFNRVEEKLFF TGTGCCAGCAGCTTTAACCGGGTTGAGGAAAAACTGTTTTTT
TRBJ1-6 TRBD1 NA TRBV5-6 CASSRLTGDSPLHF TGTGCCAGCAGCCGCCTAACAGGGGATTCACCCCTCCACTTT
TRBJ1-1 NA NA TRBV3-1/TRBV3-2 CASDRTGGNTEAFF TGTGCCAGCGATAGGACTGGCGGGAACACTGAAGCTTTCTTT
TRBJ2-2 NA once TRBV5-6 CASNSRGTGELFF TGTGCCAGCAACTCTCGTGGCACCGGGGAGCTGTTTTTT
TRBJ2-3 NA NA TRBV10-3 CAIKISGGGDTQYF TGTGCCATCAAGATTAGTGGCGGAGGGGATACGCAGTATTTT
TRBJ1-5 NA many TRBV19 CASSILAGFNQPQHF TGTGCCAGTAGTATATTAGCGGGGTTTAATCAGCCCCAGCATTTT
TRBJ2-1 NA NA TRBV19 CASSLRFGSSYNEQFF TGTGCCAGTAGTCTGCGGTTTGGGAGCTCCTACAATGAGCAGTTCTTC
TRBJ1-5 NA once TRBV6-1 CASSEAWSSNQPQHF TGTGCCAGCAGTGAAGCTTGGAGCAGCAATCAGCCCCAGCATTTT
TRBJ2-3 TRBD1 NA TRBV5-1 CASSLAPATGLEDTQYF TGCGCCAGCAGCTTGGCCCCCGCGACAGGGCTCGAGGATACGCAGTATTTT
TRBJ1-6 NA NA TRBV19 CASSMEGLLHF TGTGCCAGTAGTATGGAGGGCTTACTCCACTTT
TRBJ2-5 NA NA TRBV11-3 CASSLYELSRRGETQYF TGTGCCAGCAGCCTATACGAGTTGTCCAGGAGGGGAGAGACCCAGTACTTC
TRBJ1-1 NA once TRBV7-2 CASSSPTTEAFF TGTGCCAGCAGCTCCCCCACTACCGAAGCTTTCTTT
TRBJ2-3 TRBD1 NA TRBV2 CASSELGQGRTDTQYF TGTGCCAGCAGTGAATTGGGACAGGGGCGCACAGATACGCAGTATTTT
TRBJ1-5 TRBD1 NA TRBV19 CASQSGTGGNQPQHF TGTGCCAGCCAATCGGGGACAGGGGGGAATCAGCCCCAGCATTTT
TRBJ1-5 TRBD1 NA TRBV2 CASSGTGRQPQHF TGTGCCAGCAGTGGGACAGGGCGTCAGCCCCAGCATTTT